This T cell receptor (beta chain) was obtained from a study of cytomegalovirus exposure and HLA in healthy donors. Germline V CDR1 and CDR2: SEHNR, FQNEAQ (reference sequence). The CDR3 is 16 amino acids. PCR employed 60 Vbeta and 13 Jbeta primers. Measured with immunoSEQ multiplex PCR; TCRdb has only the in-frame clones, and not every one. The sample lists over 150,000 clones, around 77% occurring once. The chain combines TRBV7-9 with TRBJ2-5; D is unclear. The tail of the sequence fits TRBJ2-7 better, so the J call may be wrong. This clonotype was sampled from a woman aged 30 to 39 in good health and CMV-seronegative. What was sequenced was PBMCs. CDR3: CASSPVGWAPPYEQYF. The CDR3 nucleotides are TGTGCCAGCAGCCCAGTTGGTTGGGCGCCGCCCTACGAGCAGTACTTC.